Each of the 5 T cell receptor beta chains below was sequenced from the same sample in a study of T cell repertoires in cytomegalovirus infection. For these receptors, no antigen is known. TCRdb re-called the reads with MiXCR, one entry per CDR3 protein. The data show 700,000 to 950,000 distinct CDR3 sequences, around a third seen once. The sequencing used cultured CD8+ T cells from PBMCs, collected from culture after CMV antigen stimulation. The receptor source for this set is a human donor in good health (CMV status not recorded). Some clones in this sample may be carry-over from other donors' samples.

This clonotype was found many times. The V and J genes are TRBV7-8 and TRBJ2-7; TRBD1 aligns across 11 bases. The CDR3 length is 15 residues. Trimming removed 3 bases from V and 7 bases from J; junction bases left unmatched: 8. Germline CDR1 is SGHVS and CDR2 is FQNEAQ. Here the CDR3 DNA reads TGTGCCAGCAGCTTCTCCGGGACAGGGGGATGGGAGCAGTACTTC. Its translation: CASSFSGTGGWEQYF. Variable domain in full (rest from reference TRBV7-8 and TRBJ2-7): GAGVSQSPRYKVAKRGQDVALRCDPISGHVSLFWYQQALGQGPEFLTYFQNEAQLDKSGLPSDRFFAERPEGSVSTLKIQRTQQEDSAVYLCASSFSGTGGWEQYFGPGTRLTVT.

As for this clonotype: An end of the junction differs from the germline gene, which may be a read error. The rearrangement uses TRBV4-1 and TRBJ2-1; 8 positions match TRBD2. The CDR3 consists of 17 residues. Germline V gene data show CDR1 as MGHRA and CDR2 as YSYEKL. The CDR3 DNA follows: TGTGCCAGCAGCCAAGAAGTCGGACTAGCAGTAGGCAATGAGCAGTTCTTC. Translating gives CASSQEVGLAVGNEQFF.

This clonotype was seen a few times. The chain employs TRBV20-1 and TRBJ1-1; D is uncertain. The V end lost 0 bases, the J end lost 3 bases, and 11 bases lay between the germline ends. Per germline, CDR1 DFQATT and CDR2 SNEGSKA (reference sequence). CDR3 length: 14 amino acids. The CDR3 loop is CSARDRGSHTEAFF. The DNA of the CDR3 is TGCAGTGCTAGAGATAGAGGGTCCCACACTGAAGCTTTCTTT.

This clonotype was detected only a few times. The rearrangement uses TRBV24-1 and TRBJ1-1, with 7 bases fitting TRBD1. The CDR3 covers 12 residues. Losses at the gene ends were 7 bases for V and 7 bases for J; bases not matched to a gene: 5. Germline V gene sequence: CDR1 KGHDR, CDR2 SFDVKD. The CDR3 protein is CATSSDRFEAFF. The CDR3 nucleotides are TGTGCCACCAGCTCGGACAGGTTTGAAGCTTTCTTT.

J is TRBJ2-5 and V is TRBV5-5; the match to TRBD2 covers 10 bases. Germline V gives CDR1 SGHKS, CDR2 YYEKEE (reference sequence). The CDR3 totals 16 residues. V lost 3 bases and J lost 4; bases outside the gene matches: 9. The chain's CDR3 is CASSSPASGGLETQYF. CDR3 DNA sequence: TGTGCCAGCAGCTCCCCGGCTAGCGGGGGTTTAGAGACCCAGTACTTC.